This T cell receptor (beta chain) was captured in a study of T cells in Graves' hyperthyroidism and ophthalmopathy. Study-level findings and limits: Progression to ophthalmopathy was predicted a median of approximately seven months early. Most clonotypes that expanded in the thyroid above 0.001 also showed up in blood. From stable hyperthyroidism, ophthalmopathy was set apart by a 13 V-J model.

This clonotype was counted many times. Antigen specificity is unknown. Between the trimmed V and J ends, which lost 9 bases and 0 bases, there was a span of 8 bases. The CDR3 has 13 residues. Germline V gene sequence: CDR1 ENHRY, CDR2 SYGVKD. Regions amplified from RNA transcripts were the TCR beta CDR3 regions. When the TCR CDR3 underwent first-round RT-PCR, the HTBI primer set was used. TCRdb passed the multiplex PCR reads through MiXCR, listing each CDR3 protein once. The data show about 520,000 distinct CDR3 sequences, around 22% seen once. The chain links TRBV10-3 to TRBJ2-2; no clear D. The receptor was isolated from a woman younger than 45 with Graves' ophthalmopathy. Sequencing input: blood. In nucleotides, the CDR3 is TGTGCCATTCTGAATGCGAACACCGGGGAGCTGTTTTTT. The encoded protein is CAILNANTGELFF.